These 22 T cell receptor beta chains were all obtained from the same sample, sequenced in a study of blood T cell repertoires in COVID-19. The protocol was immunoSEQ multiplex PCR, while the TCRdb copy is restricted to in-frame clones and leaves out a portion. Here the sample spans approximately 210,000 clones, 89% being singletons. The specimen was peripheral blood. The receptor source for this set is a woman in her thirties or forties with acute or convalescent COVID-19.

The chain has TRBV7-3 and TRBJ2-1; TRBD2 is a possible D gene (7 bases). V lost 3 bases and J lost 14, with 20 bases in between. CDR1 is SGHTA and CDR2 is FQGTGA in the germline V gene. This CDR3 has 14 amino acids. The CDR3 DNA sequence: TGTGCCAGCAGCTTGGGTTCCGCAGCGGGGACAAAGTTCTTC. Encoded protein: CASSLGSAAGTKFF.

This clone was observed a handful of times. This chain joins TRBV6-1 and TRBJ2-7; 7 bases line up with TRBD1. The CDR3 runs 20 residues. Germline-derived CDR1 and CDR2 are MNHNS and SASEGT. Trimming took 0 bases from V and 5 from J; bases not matched to a gene: 22. The CDR3 nucleotides are TGTGCCAGCAGTGAAGCGTATTACCGAAACAGGGGCGAGATTTCCCACGAGCAGTACGTC. It translates to CASSEAYYRNRGEISHEQYV.

The chain combines TRBV6-5 with TRBJ1-1; D call uncertain. V lost 0 bases to trimming and J lost 1 base, with 6 bases between them. In germline, CDR1 is MNHEY, CDR2 SVGAGI. The length of the CDR3 is 14 residues. The chain's CDR3 is CASSYSNGNTEAFF. The CDR3 DNA reads TGTGCCAGCAGTTACTCGAACGGGAACACTGAAGCTTTCTTT.

This chain uses TRBV6-5 with TRBJ1-6; weak D call: TRBD1 (6 bases). Trimming removed 8 bases at V and 7 bases at J, with 18 bases between. This CDR3 has 15 residues. Looked up from germline, CDR1 is MNHEY and CDR2 is SVGAGI. The CDR3 protein is CASDRPGQLNSPLHF. The CDR3 DNA follows: TGTGCCAGCGATCGACCAGGACAGTTGAATTCACCCCTCCACTTT.

The chain carries TRBV4-2 and TRBJ1-2; the match to TRBD1 covers 8 bases. The trim removed 2 bases at V and 7 bases at J, leaving 6 bases unmatched. Germline loops: CDR1 LGHNA, CDR2 YNFKEQ. This CDR3 is 14 amino acids long. CDR3: CASSQSRQGLGYTF. In DNA, the CDR3 is TGTGCCAGCAGCCAATCCCGACAGGGGCTTGGCTACACCTTC.

The count of this clone is one. V gene TRBV20-1 combines with J gene TRBJ1-1; no firm D call. This CDR3 has 13 amino acids. The V end lost 3 bases, the J end lost 2 bases, and 10 bases lay between the germline ends. Germline loops: CDR1 DFQATT, CDR2 SNEGSKA (reference sequence). This CDR3 reads CSASPGSNTEAFF. The CDR3 coding sequence is TGCAGTGCTAGTCCGGGAAGCAACACTGAAGCTTTCTTT.

The V and J genes are TRBV3-1 (or the pseudogene TRBV3-2) and TRBJ1-4; maybe TRBD1 (6 bases). CDR1 and CDR2 (germline): LGHDT, YNNKEL (reference sequence). Trimming cost V 5 bases and J 8 bases, with 18 bases left between them. The CDR3 runs to 15 residues. CDR3 loop: CASSSRGRGEEKLFF. CDR3 DNA sequence: TGTGCCAGCAGCTCCCGGGGCAGGGGTGAGGAAAAACTGTTTTTT.

The gene calls are TRBV4-1 and TRBJ2-3; 12 bases match TRBD2. Germline V gives CDR1 MGHRA, CDR2 YSYEKL. Trimming took 2 bases from V and 2 from J; bases not matched to a gene: 11. This CDR3 spans 19 amino acids. The CDR3 bases are TGCGCCAGCAGCCAAAAGGGGCTAGCGGGGGGGCGCGACACAGATACGCAGTATTTT. Translation gives CASSQKGLAGGRDTDTQYF.

The V and J genes are TRBV11-2 and TRBJ2-5; D gene unclear. V was clipped by 0 bases and J by 5 bases, with 13 bases between them. There are 15 residues in the CDR3. Germline-derived CDR1 and CDR2 are SGHAT and FQNNGV. CDR3 protein: CASSLDPTLGETQYF. The CDR3 DNA reads as TGTGCCAGCAGCTTAGACCCGACATTGGGTGAGACCCAGTACTTC.

V usage is TRBV6-6 and J usage is TRBJ1-3, with D perhaps matching TRBD1 (6 bases). Germline CDR1 is MNHNY and CDR2 is SVGAGI (reference sequence). The CDR3 is made up of 14 amino acids. Trimming pared 6 bases from V and 4 bases from J, leaving 13 bases between. CDR3 in DNA: TGTGCCAGCAGCACTACAGGGTTCGGAAACACCATATATTTT. Translated, it gives CASSTTGFGNTIYF.

The DNA for the CDR3 is TGCGCCAGCAGCCAAGAGTCAGCCAGGGACACTGAAGCTTTCTTT. The encoded protein is CASSQESARDTEAFF. The chain has TRBV4-1 and TRBJ1-1, with D perhaps matching TRBD1 (5 bases). CDR3 length: 15 residues. Trimming left V 0 bases short and J 3 bases short, with 11 bases between. Germline loops: CDR1 MGHRA, CDR2 YSYEKL.

This chain connects TRBV19 to TRBJ1-1; tentatively, D is TRBD1 (5 bases). V dropped 3 bases and J dropped 3 bases, with 14 bases sitting between them. Germline CDR1 reads LNHDA; CDR2 reads SQIVND (reference sequence). This CDR3 contains 15 residues. DNA of the CDR3: TGTGCCAGTAGTATGGTGGGGGAGGGGTACACTGAAGCTTTCTTT. Translating gives CASSMVGEGYTEAFF.

The rearrangement joins TRBV9 to TRBJ2-1, with 10 bases lining up with TRBD1. J gave up 4 bases and V 4 bases, and 5 bases lay outside the gene matches. CDR3 length: 15 amino acids. Germline values: CDR1 SGDLS, CDR2 YYNGEE. The CDR3 DNA follows: TGTGCCAGCAGCTCATGGGACAGGGGATACAATGAGCAGTTCTTC. This codes for CASSSWDRGYNEQFF.

This clone was detected once. The chain has TRBV7-9 and TRBJ1-2; possible D gene TRBD1, 6 bases. The CDR3 sequence is 13 residues long. Germline lookup yields CDR1 SEHNR and CDR2 FQNEAQ (reference sequence). Deletions cut 8 bases from V and 6 bases from J, with 16 bases between. Here the CDR3 reads CASLGQSVNGYTF. In nucleotides, the CDR3 is TGTGCCAGCCTTGGACAGTCTGTCAATGGCTACACCTTC. Looking up the rest from reference TRBV7-9 and TRBJ1-2 gives the full variable domain: DTGVSQNPRHKITKRGQNVTFRCDPISEHNRLYWYRQTLGQGPEFLTYFQNEAQLEKSRLLSDRFSAERPKGSFSTLEIQRTEQGDSAMYLCASLGQSVNGYTFGSGTRLTVV.

This clone was observed a handful of times. V usage is TRBV2 and J usage is TRBJ2-5; the D gene is possibly TRBD1 (6 bases). Trimming removed 3 bases at V and 0 bases at J, with 11 bases between. CDR3 size: 15 residues. Germline V CDR1 and CDR2: SNHLY, FYNNEI. CDR3 coding DNA: TGTGCCAGCAGTGAGGGCAGGGGCTACCAAGAGACCCAGTACTTC. Protein sequence: CASSEGRGYQETQYF.

The gene calls are TRBV7-2 and TRBJ1-1; possibly TRBD1 for D (5 bases). CDR3 size: 14 residues. V was clipped by 5 bases and J by 1 base, with 11 bases between them. Germline CDR1 SGHTA, CDR2 FQGNSA. As DNA, the CDR3 is TGTGCCAGCAGCATACAGGTTCCGAACACTGAAGCTTTCTTT. Protein: CASSIQVPNTEAFF.

The DNA of the CDR3 is TGTGCCATCATGGGGTTGGGACAGAGAAATTCGGGCTACACCTTC. Translated, it gives CAIMGLGQRNSGYTF. The chain joins TRBV10-3 to TRBJ1-2, with 7 bases fitting TRBD1. The length of the CDR3 is 15 residues. With V trimmed by 7 bases and J by 8 bases, 16 bases remained unmatched. Germline V gene lookup returns CDR1 ENHRY and CDR2 SYGVKD.

The chain recombines TRBV2 with TRBJ2-5; unclear D gene. Trimming stripped 8 bases from V and 1 base from J, with 17 bases between. The CDR3 is 15 residues long. Looked up from germline, CDR1 is SNHLY and CDR2 is FYNNEI. CDR3 loop: CASSFFPSPQETQYF. The DNA of the CDR3 is TGTGCCAGCTCCTTTTTCCCCTCCCCCCAAGAGACCCAGTACTTC.

This sequence joins TRBV14 and TRBJ2-5; 11 bases are shared with TRBD2. The germline V gene has CDR1 SGHDN and CDR2 FVKESK. The CDR3 has 17 amino acids. The J segment lost 2 bases and the V segment lost 3 bases, leaving 8 bases of the junction unmatched. In DNA form, the CDR3 reads TGTGCCAGCAGCCACCCCGGACTAGCGGGTCAGCAAGAGACCCAGTACTTC. Its translation: CASSHPGLAGQQETQYF.

The rearrangement links TRBV9 to TRBJ1-2; 10 positions agree with TRBD1. The CDR3 sequence is 15 residues long. Germline V gene sequence: CDR1 SGDLS, CDR2 YYNGEE. With V trimmed by 3 bases and J by 4 bases, 6 bases remained unmatched. This chain's CDR3 is CASSATGGAPYGYTF. The CDR3 DNA sequence: TGTGCCAGCAGCGCGACAGGGGGCGCGCCCTATGGCTACACCTTC. The whole variable domain, filled in from reference TRBV9 and TRBJ1-2, reads DSGVTQTPKHLITATGQRVTLRCSPRSGDLSVYWYQQSLDQGLQFLIQYYNGEERAKGNILERFSAQQFPDLHSELNLSSLELGDSALYFCASSATGGAPYGYTFGSGTRLTVV.

The chain couples TRBV7-9 to TRBJ2-1, with D hard to call. The CDR3 totals 13 residues. Germline V gene data show CDR1 as SEHNR and CDR2 as FQNEAQ (reference sequence). V was shortened by 6 bases and J by 0 bases, with 6 bases between the two germline ends. For the CDR3, the DNA is TGTGCCAGCAGTCTAAGCTCCTACAATGAGCAGTTCTTC. Encoded protein: CASSLSSYNEQFF.

The sample holds a few counts of this clone. The chain is built from TRBV6-6 and TRBJ2-1; the match to TRBD2 covers 9 bases. This CDR3 has 16 amino acids. Germline trimming cut 7 bases from V and 1 base from J; bases unmatched to any gene: 8. The germline CDR1 and CDR2 sequences are MNHNY and SVGAGI (reference sequence). The CDR3 nucleotides are TGTGCCAGCACCCCCCCGGGACTAGCATCCTACAATGAGCAGTTCTTC. Translation: CASTPPGLASYNEQFF.